These 13 T cell receptor beta chains were all obtained from the same sample, sequenced in a study of tumor and adjacent non-tumor tissue in lung cancer. A modified ARM-PCR protocol with three rounds of nested PCR amplified TCRbeta. One entry per CDR3 protein results from TCRdb running MiXCR on the multiplex PCR reads. The data hold around 140,000 distinct CDR3 sequences, with around two thirds observed a single time. The template was RNA from unsorted bulk tissue. Sequences were obtained from lung tumor tissue. The receptors shown here come from a man aged 55 to 70 with small cell lung cancer.

This clonotype was counted a single time. V is TRBV20-1 and J is TRBJ2-1; 9 nucleotides agree with TRBD2. The V gene end was trimmed by 3 bases and the J gene end by 0 bases; junction bases not matched to a gene: 6. This CDR3 contains 16 residues. Germline CDR1 and CDR2: DFQATT and SNEGSKA (reference sequence). Here the CDR3 reads CSARTSGCPSYNEQFF. CDR3 DNA: TGCAGTGCTAGGACTAGCGGATGCCCCTCCTACAATGAGCAGTTCTTC.

The chain recombines TRBV28 with TRBJ2-6, with TRBD1 as a possible D gene (6 bases). The CDR3 consists of 17 residues. CDR1 MDHEN and CDR2 SYDVKM come from the germline V gene. Trimming stripped 6 bases from V and 0 bases from J, with 15 bases between. Written as DNA, the CDR3 is TGTGCCAGCAGCCCTGGGACACAGAGCTCTGGGGCCAACGTCCTGACTTTC. It encodes CASSPGTQSSGANVLTF.

Concerning this clonotype itself: Just one base apart from a much larger clone, this may be a read error. The rearrangement uses TRBV20-1 and TRBJ1-5; 11 positions agree with TRBD1. The CDR3 spans 17 residues. V shed 2 bases, J shed 1 base, and the junction held 7 bases outside the gene matches. The germline V gene encodes CDR1 DFQATT and CDR2 SNEGSKA (reference sequence). In DNA, the CDR3 is TGCAGTGCTAGACTCCCGGACAGGGGGCGAAGCAATCAGCCCCAGCATTTT. This encodes CSARLPDRGRSNQPQHF.

This clonotype was seen at least ten times. The genes are TRBV6-5 and TRBJ2-5, with D maybe TRBD2 (6 bases). The V end was cut by 7 bases, the J end by 5 bases, with 11 bases between. Germline V gene data show CDR1 as MNHEY and CDR2 as SVGAGI. The CDR3 covers 12 residues. CDR3 in DNA: TGTGCCAGCAACCCCCGGGGGGAGACCCAGTACTTC. The encoded protein is CASNPRGETQYF.

The chain carries TRBV21-1 and TRBJ1-2. TRBV21-1 is flagged as a pseudogene. This CDR3 is built from 17 residues. The CDR3 region is CASSNLVLIADRYGYTF. Written as DNA, the CDR3 is TGTGCCAGCAGCAACCTCGTGTTGATAGCGGACCGCTATGGCTACACCTTC.

To note about this clonotype: Sequence at one end of the junction differs from germline and may be a read error. CDR3 in DNA: TGTGCCAGCAAGGATAGATGCAGCTCCTACGGGCAGTACTTC. Amino acids: CASKDRCSSYGQYF. V and J are TRBV28 and TRBJ2-7; D uncertain. This CDR3 region has 14 residues. Germline lookup yields CDR1 MDHEN and CDR2 SYDVKM. Using reference TRBV28 and TRBJ2-7 for the parts outside the CDR3, the full variable domain is DVKVTQSSRYLVKRTGEKVFLECVQDMDHENMFWYRQDPGLGLRLIYFSYDVKMKEKGDIPEGYSVSREKKERFSLILESASTNQTSMYLCASKDRCSSYGQYFGPGTRLTVT.

Remarks on this clonotype: A much larger clone sits a single nucleotide away, making a read error possible. This CDR3 is CASTRLTGVVNEQFF. The CDR3 coding sequence is TGTGCCAGCACCCGACTAACGGGCGTGGTCAATGAGCAGTTCTTC. V usage is TRBV6-1 and J usage is TRBJ2-1; D perhaps matches TRBD2 (5 bases). The CDR3 is made up of 15 amino acids. V was clipped by 7 bases and J by 6 bases, with 19 bases between them. CDR1 is MNHNS, CDR2 SASEGT, per germline.

On this clonotype: With a much larger clone just one base away, this may be a read error. The CDR3: CTSAGAYSNQPQHF. CDR3 DNA: TGTACCAGCGCTGGGGCCTATAGCAATCAGCCCCAGCATTTT. The chain links TRBV6-1 to TRBJ1-5, with D possibly being TRBD1 (5 bases). There are 14 residues in the CDR3. CDR1 and CDR2 from the germline V gene are MNHNS and SASEGT.

The sample holds a few counts of this clonotype. J is TRBJ1-1 and V is TRBV28, with a weak D call TRBD1 (5 bases). V gave up 7 bases and J gave up 3 bases, with 15 bases separating them. Germline assignment: CDR1 MDHEN and CDR2 SYDVKM. This CDR3 comprises 14 residues. The chain's CDR3 is CASTPSLGDTEAFF. For the CDR3, the DNA is TGTGCCAGCACCCCTTCCCTGGGGGACACTGAAGCTTTCTTT.

The CDR3 DNA reads as TGTGCCAGCAGTTTAGACCCTCACGGGGAGCTGTTTTTT. Amino acid sequence: CASSLDPHGELFF. The chain links TRBV28 to TRBJ2-2; no clear D gene. This CDR3 is built from 13 residues. The germline V gene encodes CDR1 MDHEN and CDR2 SYDVKM. Between the trimmed V and J ends, which lost 2 bases and 7 bases, there was a span of 8 bases.

The V call is TRBV12-3 or TRBV12-4, the J call TRBJ1-3; TRBD1 is a possible D gene (5 bases). The CDR3 has 15 amino acids. V was cut by 4 bases and J by 3 bases, with 13 bases left in between. Written as DNA, the CDR3 is TGTGCCAGCAGTTCGCAGGGAGCTCGTGGAAACACCATATATTTT. Its translation: CASSSQGARGNTIYF.

The rearrangement uses TRBV5-6 and TRBJ1-6; the D gene is possibly TRBD1 (6 bases). CDR3 length equals 16 residues. Germline CDR1 and CDR2: SGHDT and YYEEEE. The germline V and J ends were trimmed by 4 bases and 5 bases, with 16 bases remaining between them. The CDR3 here is CASSPPGTRNNSPLHF. CDR3 sequence (DNA): TGTGCCAGCAGCCCACCCGGGACACGCAATAATTCACCCCTCCACTTT.

This clonotype was detected many times. CDR3 sequence: CSARDLGTGETEAFF. As DNA, the CDR3 is TGCAGTGCTAGAGATCTAGGGACAGGGGAAACTGAAGCTTTCTTT. V gene TRBV20-1 combines with J gene TRBJ1-1, with 10 bases fitting TRBD1. Germline V gives CDR1 DFQATT, CDR2 SNEGSKA (reference sequence). After removal of 0 bases from V and 5 bases from J, the junction contained 6 bases not matched to a gene. This CDR3 has 15 amino acids.